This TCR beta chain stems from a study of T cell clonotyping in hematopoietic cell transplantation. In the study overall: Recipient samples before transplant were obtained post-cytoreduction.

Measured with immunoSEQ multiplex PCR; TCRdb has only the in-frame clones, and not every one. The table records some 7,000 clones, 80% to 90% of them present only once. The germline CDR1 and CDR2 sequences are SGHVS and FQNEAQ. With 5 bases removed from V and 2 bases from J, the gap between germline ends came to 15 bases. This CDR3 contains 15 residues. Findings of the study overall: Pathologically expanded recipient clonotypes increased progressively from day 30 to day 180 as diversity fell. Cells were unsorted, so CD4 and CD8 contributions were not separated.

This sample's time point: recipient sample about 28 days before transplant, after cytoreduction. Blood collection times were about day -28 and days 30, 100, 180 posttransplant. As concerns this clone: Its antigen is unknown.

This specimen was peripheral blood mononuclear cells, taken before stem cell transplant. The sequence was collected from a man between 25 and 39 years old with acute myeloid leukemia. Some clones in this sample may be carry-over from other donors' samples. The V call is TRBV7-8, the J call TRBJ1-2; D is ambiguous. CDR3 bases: TGTGCCAGCAGCCAGAAGGGCGGCGGGAACTATGGCTACACCTTC. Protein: CASSQKGGGNYGYTF.